This is a list of T cell receptor beta chains from one sample in a study of CD8+ T cells in alopecia areata. Sequenced by immunoSEQ multiplex PCR; TCRdb stores in-frame clones only, minus some. The data contain fewer than 200,000 clones, less than 70% of them singletons. The starting material was CD4+ T cells sorted from blood, obtained at week 24, from a patient treated with tofacitinib. All receptors derive from a human donor with alopecia areata. CDR3s include the opening cysteine and the closing phenylalanine or tryptophan. D genes are given only for firm matches. Clone size is stated in some rows and not others, as once, few, many or a class when expanded.

>-|TRBJ2-5|TRBD2|TRBV9
TGTGCCAGCAGCGTTGGAGCGGGGCCGGGGGAGACCCAGTACTTC
CASSVGAGPGETQYF
>-|TRBJ2-7|-|TRBV5-1
TGCGCCAGCAGACTCACGGGAGATCACTACGAGCAGTACTTC
CASRLTGDHYEQYF
>-|TRBJ2-4|-|TRBV2
TGTGCCAGCAGTGAAATTGGCAGGCCCCTAGCCAAAAACATTCAGTACTTC
CASSEIGRPLAKNIQYF
>-|TRBJ2-7|TRBD2|TRBV6-1
TGTGCCAGCAGTGAAGGACTAGCGGAGCCCTACGAGCAGTACTTC
CASSEGLAEPYEQYF
>-|TRBJ2-7|-|TRBV6-5
TGTGCCAGCAGTTTTGGGGGCTTGTTCTACGAGCAGTACTTC
CASSFGGLFYEQYF
>-|TRBJ1-5|TRBD1|TRBV2
TGTGCCACCCAAGGTTCGCCTACAGGGGTCAATCAGCCCCAGCATTTT
CATQGSPTGVNQPQHF
>few|TRBJ2-3|-|TRBV5-1
TGCGCCAGCAGCTTGGGAGGGCTAAGCACAGATACGCAGTATTTT
CASSLGGLSTDTQYF
>-|TRBJ2-3|-|TRBV6-1
TGTGCCAGCAGTGAAATCGGGGGCCGTGGCGATACGCAGTATTTT
CASSEIGGRGDTQYF
>-|TRBJ2-3|TRBD1|TRBV6-4
TGTGCCAGCAGTGCGGGGATGACAGGGGCACAAGATACGCAGTATTTT
CASSAGMTGAQDTQYF
>-|TRBJ2-5|TRBD1|TRBV29-1
TGCAGCGTGATACAGGGGCAAGAGACCCAGTACTTC
CSVIQGQETQYF
>-|TRBJ1-2|TRBD1|TRBV5-1
TGCGCCAGCCGGACAGGGGAGGTCTATGGCTACACCTTC
CASRTGEVYGYTF
>few|TRBJ2-3|TRBD2|TRBV4-2
TGTGCCAGCAGCCAAGAGACTAGCGTGAGCACAGATACGCAGTATTTT
CASSQETSVSTDTQYF
>-|TRBJ2-1|-|TRBV10-2
TGCGCCAGCAGTGAGATTCCCCTCGCCTACAATGAGCAGTTCTTC
CASSEIPLAYNEQFF
>few|TRBJ2-5|-|TRBV5-6
TGTGCCAGCTCCATTGGAGGGGGAGCCAGAGGAGAGACCCAGTACTTC
CASSIGGGARGETQYF
>-|TRBJ2-3|-|TRBV30
TGTGCCTGGAGTGTGGCAGGGCTAAGTACAGATACGCAGTATTTT
CAWSVAGLSTDTQYF
>-|TRBJ2-1|-|TRBV6-4
TGTGCCAGCAGTGACTTCCGGGACTCTAATGAGCAGTTCTTC
CASSDFRDSNEQFF
>-|TRBJ1-5|-|TRBV4-1
TGCGCCAGCAGCCAAGGCCCACTCAATCAGCCCCAGCATTTT
CASSQGPLNQPQHF
>few|TRBJ2-4|-|TRBV5-1
TGCGCCAGCAGCTTGGCCCGAGGGGAAGACATTCAGTACTTC
CASSLARGEDIQYF
>-|TRBJ2-5|TRBD2|TRBV9
TGTGCCAGCAGCCCCCAGGGACTACAACAAGAGACCCAGTACTTC
CASSPQGLQQETQYF
>-|TRBJ2-7|-|TRBV29-1
TGCAGCGTTGGGGGGGCCTACGAGCAGTACTTC
CSVGGAYEQYF
>-|TRBJ2-5|-|TRBV30
TGTGCCTGGAGAAAGGGACCCGATAGTGTGACCCAGTACTTC
CAWRKGPDSVTQYF
>-|TRBJ2-2|-|TRBV29-1
TGCAGCGTACGGGTTGGGACCGGGGAGCTGTTTTTT
CSVRVGTGELFF
>-|TRBJ1-1|-|TRBV5-1
TGCGCCAGCAGCTTGACAGTGGCGGGAGGAACTGAAGCTTTCTTT
CASSLTVAGGTEAFF
>-|TRBJ1-6|TRBD1|TRBV9
TGTGCCAGCAGCCCCTGGGGACAGTCAGGTTCACCCCTCCACTTT
CASSPWGQSGSPLHF
>-|TRBJ1-3|-|TRBV9
TGTGCCAGCGGCAGGCCGGGGTCCGGAAACACCATATATTTT
CASGRPGSGNTIYF
>-|TRBJ1-1|-|TRBV29-1
TGCAGCGTTGAGTTAATGAAATTAGGCGCTGAAGCTTTCTTT
CSVELMKLGAEAFF
>few|TRBJ1-2|-|TRBV5-6
TGTGCCAGCAGCCAATTTGGCGGTTCTGGCTACACCTTC
CASSQFGGSGYTF
>few|TRBJ1-1|-|TRBV5-4
TGTGCCAGCAGCCCTGGGAGTTCTGAAGCTTTCTTT
CASSPGSSEAFF
>few|TRBJ2-7|TRBD1|TRBV27
TGTGCCAGCAGTCCGGGACAGGGGGCCCCAAACTTC
CASSPGQGAPNF
>-|TRBJ1-4|-|TRBV5-1
TGCGCCAGCAGGGGCAGGGCTGGTGAAAAACTGTTTTTT
CASRGRAGEKLFF
>-|TRBJ1-6|-|TRBV2
TGTGCCAGCAGGGTCCAAAATTCACCCCTCCACTTT
CASRVQNSPLHF
>once|TRBJ2-7|-|TRBV27
TGTGCCAGCAGTTCATACCTCAGGGGTCCCTACGAGCAGTACTTC
CASSSYLRGPYEQYF
>-|TRBJ2-7|TRBD1|TRBV5-1
TGCGCCAGCAGCTTGGGGGCGACAGGGGGCTACGAGCAGTACTTC
CASSLGATGGYEQYF
>-|TRBJ1-4|TRBD1|TRBV30
TGTGCCTGGAACAGGGGGCTTTCTAATGAAAAACTGTTTTTT
CAWNRGLSNEKLFF
>-|TRBJ1-2|TRBD1|TRBV7-9
TGTGCCAGCAGCTTGGGTACAGGGGGGAACCCTAACTATGGCTACACCTTC
CASSLGTGGNPNYGYTF
>-|TRBJ2-6|-|TRBV29-1
TGCAGCGTTGAAGATCGAAGGTACTCTGGGGCCAACGTCCTGACTTTC
CSVEDRRYSGANVLTF
>-|TRBJ1-2|-|TRBV30
TGTGCCTGGAGTACGGAGCAGGGGAACTATGGCTACACCTTC
CAWSTEQGNYGYTF
>once|TRBJ1-6|-|TRBV18
TGTGCCAGCTCACCTCGGGACACCTCAAATTCACCCCTCCACTTT
CASSPRDTSNSPLHF
>-|TRBJ1-5|-|TRBV6-6
TGTGCCAGCAGTTACAGGGGTTGGAATCAGCCCCAGCATTTT
CASSYRGWNQPQHF
>-|TRBJ2-7|-|TRBV28
TGTGCCAGCACGGTAGGGTCCTACGAGCAGTACTTC
CASTVGSYEQYF
>-|TRBJ2-2|-|TRBV29-1
TGCAGCGTTGACTCGGGCCGCGGTGACACCGGGGAGCTGTTTTTT
CSVDSGRGDTGELFF
>-|TRBJ2-5|-|TRBV29-1
TGCAGCGTTGAGTCCCCGGGACAAGAGACCCAGTACTTC
CSVESPGQETQYF
>-|TRBJ2-5|TRBD2|TRBV2
TGTGCCAGCAGTGGTCCCCGACTAGCGGGGGGACAAGAGACCCAGTACTTC
CASSGPRLAGGQETQYF
>few|TRBJ1-1|-|TRBV29-1
TGCAGCGTTGAATGGCAGCCGAACACTGAAGCTTTCTTT
CSVEWQPNTEAFF
>-|TRBJ1-1|-|TRBV5-1
TGCGCCAGCAGCAGGGAGGAGGGGATAGCAACTGAAGCTTTCTTT
CASSREEGIATEAFF
>-|TRBJ2-5|TRBD1|TRBV7-2
TGTGCCAGCAGCTTAGTGGTACAGGGGCAGTACTTC
CASSLVVQGQYF
>-|TRBJ2-5|TRBD1|TRBV11-1
TGTGCCAGCAGACAGGGGGCGTTGGAGACCCAGTACTTC
CASRQGALETQYF
>few|TRBJ1-1|-|TRBV30
TGTGCCTGGAGTGCAGCCCGGAGGACTGAAGCTTTCTTT
CAWSAARRTEAFF
>-|TRBJ1-2|TRBD1|TRBV30
TGTGCCTGGAGTACTCCAGGGGGCTATGGCTACACCTTC
CAWSTPGGYGYTF
>-|TRBJ2-3|-|TRBV5-6
TGTGCCAGCAGCACACGGGTAGATGGAGGCACAGATACGCAGTATTTT
CASSTRVDGGTDTQYF
>-|TRBJ2-3|TRBD2|TRBV9
TGTGCCAGCAGCGTAGGGACTAGCGGGAGGAGCACAGATACGCAGTATTTT
CASSVGTSGRSTDTQYF
>-|TRBJ2-7|-|TRBV29-1
TGCAGCGTTGAGGACCCCTATGCCTACGAGCAGTACTTC
CSVEDPYAYEQYF
>few|TRBJ1-1|-|TRBV4-1
TGCGCCAGCAGCCAAGTTGGGAGCCTGAACACTGAAGCTTTCTTT
CASSQVGSLNTEAFF
>-|TRBJ2-1|TRBD1|TRBV5-4
TGTGCCAGCAGCTCACGACAGGGGAGCGACAATGAGCAGTTCTTC
CASSSRQGSDNEQFF
>-|TRBJ2-5|-|TRBV18
TGTGCCAGCTCAACGATCCAAGAGACCCAGTACTTC
CASSTIQETQYF
>-|TRBJ2-1|TRBD1|TRBV29-1
TGCAGCGTAATACGGGACAGGGTATCCGATGAGCAGTTCTTC
CSVIRDRVSDEQFF